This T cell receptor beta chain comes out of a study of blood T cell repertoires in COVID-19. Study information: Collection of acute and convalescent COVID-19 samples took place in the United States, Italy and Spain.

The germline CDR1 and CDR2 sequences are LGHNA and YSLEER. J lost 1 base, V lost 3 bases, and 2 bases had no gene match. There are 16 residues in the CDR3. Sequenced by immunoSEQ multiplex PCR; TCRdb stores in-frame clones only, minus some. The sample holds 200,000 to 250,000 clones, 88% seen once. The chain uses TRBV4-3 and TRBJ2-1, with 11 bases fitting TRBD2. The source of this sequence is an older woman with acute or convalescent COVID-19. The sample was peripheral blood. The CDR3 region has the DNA TGCGCCAGCAGCCAGGGGACTAGCGGATCCTACAATGAGCAGTTCTTC. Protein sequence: CASSQGTSGSYNEQFF.